This entry lists 30 T cell receptor beta chains sequenced from one sample in a study of control samples from healthy donors and cancer patients (dated by TCRdb to 2020 to 2021). The method behind the library was the immunoSEQ multiplex PCR assay. The clones in this table, taken by TCRdb from immuneACCESS, are in-frame only. Not every clone is retained; where verified, under half of the shortfall comes from an unresolved V gene, and the cause of the rest is unknown. The sample records 100,000 to 150,000 clones, over 80% of which are singletons. The ten largest clones represent 0.55% to 0.65% of the sample. The sequencing sample was made of PBMCs. Every receptor here comes from an elderly man with head and neck cancer.

The chain links TRBV2 to TRBJ2-5; TRBD1 matches 8 bases. The germline gives CDR1 SNHLY, CDR2 FYNNEI. This CDR3 has 14 residues. V dropped 6 bases and J dropped 3; count of bases not matched to a gene: 6. The CDR3 here is CASSGQGSEETQYF. CDR3 coding DNA: TGTGCCAGCAGCGGACAGGGATCGGAAGAGACCCAGTACTTC.

The chain uses TRBV25-1 and TRBJ2-2; D ambiguous. V lost 1 base and J 0 bases, leaving 9 bases between the germline ends. The CDR3 consists of 16 residues. CDR1 is MGHDK and CDR2 is SYGVNS in the germline V gene. In nucleotides, the CDR3 is TGTGCCAGCAGTGAATCTTTAGGCTCGAACACCGGGGAGCTGTTTTTT. Translating gives CASSESLGSNTGELFF.

The CDR3 spells CASRRSGGVSGYGYTF. The CDR3 DNA sequence: TGTGCCAGCAGGAGGTCAGGGGGCGTTTCCGGCTATGGCTACACCTTC. The chain uses TRBV9 and TRBJ1-2; TRBD1 matches 8 bases. CDR3 length equals 16 residues. The germline V gene encodes CDR1 SGDLS and CDR2 YYNGEE. J gave up 4 bases and V 5 bases, and 13 bases lay outside the gene matches.

J is TRBJ2-7 and V is TRBV7-2; a possible D gene is TRBD1 (6 bases). The CDR3 contains 14 residues. The V gene's germline CDR1 is SGHTA and CDR2 FQGNSA. Trimming took 5 bases from V and 6 from J, leaving 17 bases between them. CDR3 in amino acids: CASSPTHRAAEQYF. The DNA for the CDR3 is TGTGCCAGCAGCCCCACTCACAGGGCGGCCGAGCAGTACTTC.

This chain links TRBV5-6 with TRBJ2-3; 8 bases align to TRBD1. Germline V CDR1 and CDR2: SGHDT, YYEEEE. The CDR3 is 15 amino acids. J gave up 3 bases and V 1 base, and 4 bases lay outside the gene matches. CDR3 amino acids: CASSLRWTGTDTQYF. DNA for the CDR3: TGTGCCAGCAGCTTGAGGTGGACAGGGACAGATACGCAGTATTTT.

The gene calls are TRBV4-1 and TRBJ1-2; 7 bases map to TRBD1. V trimming: 5 bases; J trimming: 1 base; junction bases outside the gene matches: 16. The CDR3 has 18 amino acids. Germline V CDR1 and CDR2: MGHRA, YSYEKL. The CDR3 here is CASSSDRTGIILNYGYTF. CDR3 DNA: TGCGCCAGCAGCTCGGACAGGACAGGAATAATCCTTAACTATGGCTACACCTTC.

The chain carries TRBV18 and TRBJ1-3; maybe TRBD1 (5 bases). Germline V gene data show CDR1 as KGHSH and CDR2 as LQKENI. CDR3 size: 14 residues. V gave up 2 bases and J gave up 7 bases, with 12 bases separating them. CDR3 sequence reads: CASSPSQGWNTIYF. The DNA of the CDR3 is TGTGCCAGCTCACCAAGCCAGGGTTGGAACACCATATATTTT.

The V and J genes are TRBV9 and TRBJ2-2; D is unclear. This CDR3 is built from 15 residues. Germline CDR1 SGDLS, CDR2 YYNGEE. V shed 3 bases and J shed 0 bases, with 9 bases lying between them. The CDR3 DNA sequence: TGTGCCAGCAGCGCCACGGACGCGAACACCGGGGAGCTGTTTTTT. Translation: CASSATDANTGELFF.

The V and J genes are TRBV5-1 and TRBJ1-1, with TRBD1 identical over 9 bases. CDR1 and CDR2 from the germline V gene are SGHRS and YFSETQ. V dropped 5 bases and J dropped 1; count of bases not matched to a gene: 9. The CDR3 has 16 residues. CDR3 residues: CASSLTGGAENTEAFF. The CDR3 DNA reads TGCGCCAGCAGTCTTACAGGGGGCGCGGAGAACACTGAAGCTTTCTTT. The full variable domain, rest sourced from reference TRBV5-1 and TRBJ1-1, is KAGVTQTPRYLIKTRGQQVTLSCSPISGHRSVSWYQQTPGQGLQFLFEYFSETQRNKGNFPGRFSGRQFSNSRSEMNVSTLELGDSALYLCASSLTGGAENTEAFFGQGTRLTVV.

The chain joins TRBV4-1 to TRBJ2-7, with 12 bases matching TRBD2. CDR1 is MGHRA, CDR2 YSYEKL, per germline. The length of the CDR3 is 14 residues. V lost 4 bases to trimming and J lost 5 bases; unmatched junction nucleotides: 3. The DNA for the CDR3 is TGCGCCAGCAGCCTACTAGCGGGGGGCCACGAGCAGTACTTC. This gives the protein CASSLLAGGHEQYF.

This clone was observed a single time. The rearrangement joins TRBV5-1 to TRBJ1-6; D might be TRBD1 (6 bases). Trimming removed 4 bases at V and 8 bases at J, with 13 bases between. The CDR3 is made up of 14 amino acids. Germline loops: CDR1 SGHRS, CDR2 YFSETQ. As DNA, the CDR3 is TGCGCCAGCAGCCTTCTGGACAGTCATTCACCCCTCCACTTT. This translates into CASSLLDSHSPLHF.

This sequence joins TRBV29-1 and TRBJ2-3; TRBD2 matches 7 bases. The CDR3 totals 14 residues. CDR1 and CDR2 (germline): SQVTM, ANQGSEA. J gave up 1 base and V 2 bases, and 3 bases lay outside the gene matches. CDR3 in amino acids: CSVERLAGTDTQYF. In DNA, the CDR3 is TGCAGCGTTGAAAGGCTAGCGGGCACAGATACGCAGTATTTT.

The V call is TRBV7-2, the J call TRBJ2-1; TRBD2 agrees at 8 bases. CDR1 and CDR2 from the germline V gene are SGHTA and FQGNSA. V lost 5 bases and J lost 10; bases outside the gene matches: 4. The length of the CDR3 is 12 residues. The CDR3 is CASSLGGGEQFF. In DNA form, the CDR3 reads TGTGCCAGCAGCCTTGGCGGGGGGGAGCAGTTCTTC.

V and J are TRBV3-1 (or the pseudogene TRBV3-2) and TRBJ2-7, with 9 bases that match TRBD1. J was trimmed by 5 bases and V by 1 base; bases with no gene match: 6. Germline values: CDR1 LGHDT, CDR2 YNNKEL (reference sequence). The CDR3 is made up of 15 amino acids. As DNA, the CDR3 is TGTGCCAGCAGCCAAGTCGGGACAGGGAGTGACGAGCAGTACTTC. It specifies CASSQVGTGSDEQYF.

The rearrangement uses TRBV5-1 and TRBJ2-2, with D perhaps TRBD1 or TRBD2 (5 bases each). CDR1 is SGHRS and CDR2 is YFSETQ in the germline V gene. V shed 4 bases and J shed 3 bases, with 10 bases lying between them. This CDR3 contains 14 residues. The CDR3 nucleotides read TGCGCCAGCAGCCAGCAGGGAGACACCGGGGAGCTGTTTTTT. Residues: CASSQQGDTGELFF.

This rearrangement joins TRBV3-1 (or the pseudogene TRBV3-2) to TRBJ2-1; no definite D call. The CDR3 loop spans 15 amino acids. V gave up 2 bases and J gave up 0 bases, with 8 bases separating them. Germline assignment: CDR1 LGHDT and CDR2 YNNKEL (reference sequence). As DNA, the CDR3 is TGTGCCAGCAGCCAACTGGTTAGCTCCTACAATGAGCAGTTCTTC. The encoded protein is CASSQLVSSYNEQFF.

V gene TRBV7-9 combines with J gene TRBJ1-1; 8 bases are shared with TRBD1. The CDR3 has 17 amino acids. CDR1 and CDR2 from the germline V gene are SEHNR and FQNEAQ (reference sequence). The ends lost 5 bases at V and 0 bases at J; junction bases unmatched: 11. The CDR3 DNA reads TGTGCCAGCAGCCCGCACATGACAGGGGTGTTGAACACTGAAGCTTTCTTT. Translation gives CASSPHMTGVLNTEAFF.

The chain links TRBV2 to TRBJ1-4; D possibly corresponds to TRBD1 (6 bases). Deletions cut 3 bases from V and 3 bases from J, with 11 bases between. The CDR3 is 15 amino acids. Germline CDR1 is SNHLY and CDR2 is FYNNEI. For the CDR3, the DNA is TGTGCCAGCAGTGATCGGAGGGGGGCTAATGAAAAACTGTTTTTT. It codes for CASSDRRGANEKLFF.

The chain is built from TRBV5-1 and TRBJ2-1; D is unclear. Trimming shortened V by 5 bases and J by 0 bases, and 12 bases separated the two germline ends. The CDR3 consists of 15 residues. CDR1 is SGHRS and CDR2 is YFSETQ in the germline V gene. CDR3 DNA sequence: TGCGCCAGCAGGCCGGTACTTAGCTCCTACAATGAGCAGTTCTTC. Its protein is CASRPVLSSYNEQFF. The complete variable domain, with remaining parts taken from reference TRBV5-1 and TRBJ2-1, reads KAGVTQTPRYLIKTRGQQVTLSCSPISGHRSVSWYQQTPGQGLQFLFEYFSETQRNKGNFPGRFSGRQFSNSRSEMNVSTLELGDSALYLCASRPVLSSYNEQFFGPGTRLTVL.

The V and J genes are TRBV7-9 and TRBJ2-2; perhaps TRBD2 as D (6 bases). The CDR3 extends over 17 amino acids. Trimming took 1 base from V and 2 from J, leaving 14 bases between them. Germline CDR1 is SEHNR and CDR2 is FQNEAQ (reference sequence). CDR3: CASSLGWPLANTGELFF. The CDR3 coding sequence is TGTGCCAGCAGCTTAGGCTGGCCACTAGCCAACACCGGGGAGCTGTTTTTT.

The rearrangement joins TRBV19 to TRBJ1-5; possibly TRBD1 for D (5 bases). Between the trimmed V and J ends, which lost 6 bases and 2 bases, there was a span of 8 bases. This CDR3 comprises 13 residues. Germline V lookup: CDR1 LNHDA, CDR2 SQIVND (reference sequence). CDR3: CASRTAGNQPQHF. CDR3 bases: TGTGCCAGTAGGACAGCAGGCAATCAGCCCCAGCATTTT.

The chain recombines TRBV6-6 with TRBJ2-7; D not certain. Germline values: CDR1 MNHNY, CDR2 SVGAGI (reference sequence). V was cut by 7 bases and J by 3 bases, with 16 bases left in between. The CDR3 totals 14 residues. CDR3 sequence reads: CASINTVVDYEQYF. The CDR3 DNA reads as TGTGCCAGCATTAACACAGTTGTAGACTACGAGCAGTACTTC.

The chain couples TRBV29-1 to TRBJ1-2; D is possibly TRBD1 (5 bases). CDR1 is SQVTM, CDR2 ANQGSEA, per germline. Trimming cost V 8 bases and J 4 bases, with 17 bases left between them. The CDR3 length is 13 residues. DNA for the CDR3: TGCAGCTCAGCCGACGGGACGGGCTATGGCTACACCTTC. Translation gives CSSADGTGYGYTF.

The chain joins TRBV9 to TRBJ2-5, with TRBD2 matching over 11 bases. Germline V gene sequence: CDR1 SGDLS, CDR2 YYNGEE. The V segment lost 4 bases and the J segment 5 bases; nucleotides outside the gene matches: 13. This CDR3 spans 17 amino acids. The CDR3 region is CASSPNGLAGSPETQYF. DNA for the CDR3: TGTGCCAGCAGCCCAAACGGACTAGCGGGCTCTCCGGAGACCCAGTACTTC.

The chain uses TRBV2 and TRBJ1-5; TRBD1 might be the D (6 bases). Germline V gene sequence: CDR1 SNHLY, CDR2 FYNNEI. Deletions cut 3 bases from V and 3 bases from J, with 9 bases between. This CDR3 has 14 amino acids. CDR3: CASSDRGTNQPQHF. The CDR3 region has the DNA TGTGCCAGCAGTGACAGGGGAACCAATCAGCCCCAGCATTTT.

The chain joins TRBV5-1 to TRBJ2-2; 7 bases are shared with TRBD2. The germline V gene has CDR1 SGHRS and CDR2 YFSETQ. The CDR3 is made up of 17 amino acids. J gave up 0 bases and V 4 bases, and 9 bases lay outside the gene matches. Here the CDR3 DNA reads TGCGCCAGCAGCGCCCAGCGGGGTCTGGCGAACACCGGGGAGCTGTTTTTT. It translates to CASSAQRGLANTGELFF.

V and J are TRBV30 and TRBJ2-5; D unclear. V was trimmed by 0 bases and J by 5 bases, leaving 13 bases between them. Looked up from germline, CDR1 is GTSNPN and CDR2 is SVGIG (reference sequence). The CDR3 totals 14 residues. As DNA, the CDR3 is TGTGCCTGGAGTGTACTTGCCAGATTCGAGACCCAGTACTTC. It specifies CAWSVLARFETQYF.

CDR3 sequence (DNA): TGTGCCAGCAGGGGGAACTTACAAGAGACCCAGTACTTC. Translation: CASRGNLQETQYF. The chain is built from TRBV2 and TRBJ2-5, with D hard to call. The CDR3 totals 13 residues. The V gene lost 6 bases and the J gene lost 2 bases, with 10 bases spanning the gap. Germline V gene lookup returns CDR1 SNHLY and CDR2 FYNNEI.

J is TRBJ2-7 and V is TRBV7-8, with D possibly TRBD1 on 5 matching bases. V dropped 5 bases and J dropped 2 bases, with 25 bases sitting between them. Germline values: CDR1 SGHVS, CDR2 FQNEAQ. The CDR3 totals 18 residues. The CDR3 nucleotides read TGTGCCAGCAGCCTACGGAGCCAGGGTACTACGAGGCCCTACGAGCAGTACTTC. Amino acid sequence: CASSLRSQGTTRPYEQYF.

Concerning this clone: Other DNA sequences within the sample encode an identical CDR3. The chain recombines TRBV23-1 with TRBJ1-5, with TRBD1 identical over 7 bases. TRBV23-1 is assigned to the ORF class and has an uncertain function. The J segment lost 1 base and the V segment lost 4 bases, leaving 10 bases of the junction unmatched. This CDR3 contains 17 residues. CDR3 in DNA: TGCGCCAGCAGTCCCCCAGGGGGGGATGAAAGCAATCAGCCCCAGCATTTT. Its protein is CASSPPGGDESNQPQHF.